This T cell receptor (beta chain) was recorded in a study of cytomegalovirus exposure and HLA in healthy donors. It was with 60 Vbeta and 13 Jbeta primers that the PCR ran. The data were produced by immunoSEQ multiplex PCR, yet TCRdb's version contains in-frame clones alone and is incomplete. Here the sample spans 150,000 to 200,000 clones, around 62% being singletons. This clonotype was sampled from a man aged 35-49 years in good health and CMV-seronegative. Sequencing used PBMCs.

CDR3 sequence: CASSFPAGGPDTQYF. In DNA form, the CDR3 reads TGTGCCAGCAGCTTCCCAGCGGGGGGGCCCGATACGCAGTATTTT. The chain has TRBV7-9 and TRBJ2-3, with TRBD2 matching 10 bases. Germline assignment: CDR1 SEHNR and CDR2 FQNEAQ (reference sequence). This CDR3 has 15 residues. V gave up 3 bases and J gave up 6 bases; unmatched junction bases: 6.